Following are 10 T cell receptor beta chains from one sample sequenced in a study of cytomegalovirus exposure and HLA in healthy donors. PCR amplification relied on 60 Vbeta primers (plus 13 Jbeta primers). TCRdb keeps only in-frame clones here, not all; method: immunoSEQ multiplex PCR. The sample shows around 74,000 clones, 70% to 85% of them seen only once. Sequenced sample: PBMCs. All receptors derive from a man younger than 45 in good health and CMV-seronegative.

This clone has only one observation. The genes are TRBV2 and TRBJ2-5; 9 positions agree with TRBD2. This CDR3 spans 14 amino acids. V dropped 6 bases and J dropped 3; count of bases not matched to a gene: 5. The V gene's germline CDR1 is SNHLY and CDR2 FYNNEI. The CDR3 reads CASSEVAGEETQYF. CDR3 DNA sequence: TGTGCCAGCAGCGAGGTAGCGGGGGAAGAGACCCAGTACTTC. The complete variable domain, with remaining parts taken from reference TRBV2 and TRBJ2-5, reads EPEVTQTPSHQVTQMGQEVILRCVPISNHLYFYWYRQILGQKVEFLVSFYNNEISEKSEIFDDQFSVERPDGSNFTLKIRSTKLEDSAMYFCASSEVAGEETQYFGPGTRLLVL.

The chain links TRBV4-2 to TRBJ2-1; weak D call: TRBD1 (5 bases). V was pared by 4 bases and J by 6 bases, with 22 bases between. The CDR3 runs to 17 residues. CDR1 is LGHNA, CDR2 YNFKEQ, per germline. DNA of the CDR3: TGTGCCAGCAGCCCCTATCCTACAGGTCAATTTATCAATGAGCAGTTCTTC. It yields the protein CASSPYPTGQFINEQFF.

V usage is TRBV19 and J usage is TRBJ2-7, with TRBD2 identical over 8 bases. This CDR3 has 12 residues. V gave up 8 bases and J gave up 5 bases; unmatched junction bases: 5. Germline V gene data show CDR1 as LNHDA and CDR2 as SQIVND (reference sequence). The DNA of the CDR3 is TGTGCCAGTCGCGGACTAGCTAACGAGCAGTACTTC. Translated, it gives CASRGLANEQYF.

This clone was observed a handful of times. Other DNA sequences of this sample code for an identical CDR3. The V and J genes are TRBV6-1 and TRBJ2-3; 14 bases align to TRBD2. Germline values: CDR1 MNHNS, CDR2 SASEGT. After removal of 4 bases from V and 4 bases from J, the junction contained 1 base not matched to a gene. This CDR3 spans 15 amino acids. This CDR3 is CASSGLAGGPDTQYF. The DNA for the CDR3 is TGTGCCAGCAGTGGACTAGCGGGAGGGCCAGATACGCAGTATTTT.

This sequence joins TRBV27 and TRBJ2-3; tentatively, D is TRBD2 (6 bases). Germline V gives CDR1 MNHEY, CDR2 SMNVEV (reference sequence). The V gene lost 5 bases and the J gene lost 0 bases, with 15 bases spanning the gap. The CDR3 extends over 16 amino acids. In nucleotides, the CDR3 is TGTGCCAGCAGTCCCTTTGGGCGGGAAAGCACAGATACGCAGTATTTT. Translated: CASSPFGRESTDTQYF.

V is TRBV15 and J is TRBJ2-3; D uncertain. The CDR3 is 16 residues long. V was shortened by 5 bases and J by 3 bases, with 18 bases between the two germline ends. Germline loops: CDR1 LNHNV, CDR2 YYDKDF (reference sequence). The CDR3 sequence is CATSGLRGVSTDTQYF. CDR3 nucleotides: TGTGCCACCAGCGGTCTCCGTGGAGTCAGTACAGATACGCAGTATTTT. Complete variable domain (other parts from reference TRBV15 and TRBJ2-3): DAMVIQNPRYQVTQFGKPVTLSCSQTLNHNVMYWYQQKSSQAPKLLFHYYDKDFNNEADTPDNFQSRRPNTSFCFLDIRSPGLGDTAMYLCATSGLRGVSTDTQYFGPGTRLTVL.

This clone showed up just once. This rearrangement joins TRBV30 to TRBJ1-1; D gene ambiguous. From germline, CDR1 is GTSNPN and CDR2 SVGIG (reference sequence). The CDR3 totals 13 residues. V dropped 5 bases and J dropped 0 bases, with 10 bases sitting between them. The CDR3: CAWHRRLNTEAFF. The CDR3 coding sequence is TGTGCCTGGCACAGACGGTTGAACACTGAAGCTTTCTTT.

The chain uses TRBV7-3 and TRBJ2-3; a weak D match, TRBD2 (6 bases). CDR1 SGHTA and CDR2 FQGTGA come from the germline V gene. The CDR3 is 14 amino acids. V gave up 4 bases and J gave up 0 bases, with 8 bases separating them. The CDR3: CASSSGTSTDTQYF. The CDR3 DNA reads TGTGCCAGCAGCTCCGGGACTAGCACAGATACGCAGTATTTT.

CDR3 nucleotide sequence: TGTGCCAGCAGTGACTGGAGTACCGGAGGTAGCTACACCTTC. It translates to CASSDWSTGGSYTF. The chain combines TRBV6-4 with TRBJ1-2; D remains unclear. V was clipped by 1 base and J by 9 bases, with 15 bases between them. The CDR3 extends over 14 amino acids. CDR1 and CDR2 from the germline V gene are MRHNA and SNTAGT.

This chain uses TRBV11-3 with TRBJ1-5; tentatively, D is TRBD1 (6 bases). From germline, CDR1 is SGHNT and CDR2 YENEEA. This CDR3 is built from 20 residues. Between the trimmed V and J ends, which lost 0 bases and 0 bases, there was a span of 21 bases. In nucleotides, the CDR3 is TGTGCCAGCAGCTTAGATTTCGGGCAGGGGAGGGTAAATAGCAATCAGCCCCAGCATTTT. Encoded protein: CASSLDFGQGRVNSNQPQHF.